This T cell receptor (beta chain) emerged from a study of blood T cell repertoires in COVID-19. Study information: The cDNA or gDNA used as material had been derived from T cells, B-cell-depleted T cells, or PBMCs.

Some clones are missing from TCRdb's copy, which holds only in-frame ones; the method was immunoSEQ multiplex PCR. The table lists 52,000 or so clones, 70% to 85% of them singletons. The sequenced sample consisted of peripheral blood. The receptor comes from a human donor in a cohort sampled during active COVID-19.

The CDR3 DNA is TGTGCCAGCAGCCCCCAGACAGGGTACACTGAAGCTTTCTTT. Amino acids: CASSPQTGYTEAFF. This rearrangement joins TRBV3-1 (or the pseudogene TRBV3-2) to TRBJ1-1; 7 bases match TRBD1. The CDR3 is 14 residues long. The V gene end was trimmed by 4 bases and the J gene end by 3 bases; junction bases not matched to a gene: 5. Per germline, CDR1 LGHDT and CDR2 YNNKEL (reference sequence).